These T cell receptor beta chains were read from a single sample in a study of OX40 agonist ivuxolimab in advanced cancers. Assay: immunoSEQ multiplex PCR; the TCRdb copy retains only in-frame clones and omits some. This table holds about 70,000 clones, around 90% found once. The sample was CD4+ or CD8+ T cells sorted from blood, taken in a trial of the OX40 agonist ivuxolimab. These receptors were collected from an adult with an advanced solid tumor such as melanoma, head and neck, liver or kidney cancer. Each CDR3 is given with its conserved first and last residue. D genes are given only for firm matches. Some rows have no size entry. The others give once, few or many, or a class for an expanded clone.

TRBV4-2	NA	TRBJ2-1	NA	TGTGCCAGCAGCGAAAGTTATGGACTCAGCTCCTACAATGAGCAGTTCTTC	CASSESYGLSSYNEQFF
TRBV6-5	TRBD2	TRBJ2-7	NA	TGTGCCAGCAGTTATCGACTAGCGGGAGTCGACGAGCAGTACTTC	CASSYRLAGVDEQYF
TRBV30	NA	TRBJ1-5	NA	TGTGCCTGGAGCAGGGGACGGAGCAATCAGCCCCAGCATTTT	CAWSRGRSNQPQHF
TRBV4-1	NA	TRBJ2-7	NA	TGCGCCAGCAGCCTAAATCTTGACGGAATCTACGAGCAGTACTTC	CASSLNLDGIYEQYF
TRBV5-5	NA	TRBJ1-4	NA	TGTGCCAGCAGCTTGGGCGGGCTAGAAAAACTGTTTTTT	CASSLGGLEKLFF
TRBV7-9	TRBD2	TRBJ2-1	NA	TGTGCCAGCAGCTTAACCCTAGCGGGGGCCGGGAATGAGCAGTTCTTC	CASSLTLAGAGNEQFF
TRBV5-1	TRBD2	TRBJ2-3	few	TGCGCCAGCAGCTACGGACTAGCGTCAGATACGCAGTATTTT	CASSYGLASDTQYF
TRBV5-1	NA	TRBJ2-5	NA	TGCGCCAGCAGCTTGTTAGGACAAGAGACCCAGTACTTC	CASSLLGQETQYF
TRBV4-2	NA	TRBJ2-3	NA	TGTGCCAGCAGCCAAGCCGCCGGCGGGGCAGATACGCAGTATTTT	CASSQAAGGADTQYF
TRBV28	TRBD1	TRBJ2-1	NA	TGTGCCAGCAGCCCCGGGACAGGGTACTACAATGAGCAGTTCTTC	CASSPGTGYYNEQFF
TRBV28	NA	TRBJ1-1	NA	TGTGCCAGCAGTTTTTGGGGGGGAGCTTTCTTT	CASSFWGGAFF
TRBV7-2	TRBD2	TRBJ2-5	NA	TGTGCCAGCAGCTTAGAGGGCGGGGGGGTACGAGAGACCCAGTACTTC	CASSLEGGGVRETQYF
TRBV7-9	NA	TRBJ2-7	NA	TGTGCCAGCAGCTTGTCGGGGGGCGGCGAGCAGTACTTC	CASSLSGGGEQYF
TRBV2	NA	TRBJ2-3	once	TGTGCCAGCCGATGGGCAGGGGGGACAGATACGCAGTATTTT	CASRWAGGTDTQYF
TRBV10-2	TRBD2	TRBJ2-7	NA	TGCGCCAGCAGTGAGATTAGCGGGAGTTACGAGCAGTACTTC	CASSEISGSYEQYF
TRBV9	TRBD2	TRBJ2-1	NA	TGTGCCAGCATTCCAACTAGCGGGAGACCGAGCTCCTACAATGAGCAGTTCTTC	CASIPTSGRPSSYNEQFF
TRBV29-1	NA	TRBJ1-2	NA	TGCAGCGTGGTAGGGGGGCAGGGCAGCTATGGCTACACCTTC	CSVVGGQGSYGYTF
TRBV6-1	NA	TRBJ2-7	once	TGTGCCAGCAGTGAAACTGAGTACGAGCAGTACTTC	CASSETEYEQYF
TRBV5-4	TRBD2	TRBJ2-3	NA	TGTGCCAGCAGCTCGGGACTAGCGAAGAGTACGCAGTATTTT	CASSSGLAKSTQYF
TRBV5-4	NA	TRBJ1-1	NA	TGTGCCAGCACCCTCGAGGGGGGAAGCACTGAAGCTTTCTTT	CASTLEGGSTEAFF
TRBV15	NA	TRBJ2-1	NA	TGTGCCACCAGCAGAGACCCGCTTGCGAGGGGGGGAAATGAGCAGTTCTTC	CATSRDPLARGGNEQFF
TRBV7-3	NA	TRBJ2-7	few	TGTGCCAGCAGCTTACCCGGACAGGAGGGACGCTACTCCTACGAGCAGTACTTC	CASSLPGQEGRYSYEQYF